Listed here are 3 T cell receptor beta chains from one sample, sequenced in a study of blood T cell repertoires in COVID-19. The data were produced by immunoSEQ multiplex PCR, yet TCRdb's version contains in-frame clones alone and is incomplete. The sample has about 240,000 clones; approximately 86% are singletons. Sequenced: peripheral blood. The source is a woman between 65 and 79 years old with active or convalescent COVID-19.

The chain joins TRBV6-5 to TRBJ1-2; TRBD1 matches at 8 bases. The trim removed 6 bases at V and 6 bases at J, leaving 6 bases unmatched. The CDR3 has 13 amino acids. Germline V CDR1 and CDR2: MNHEY, SVGAGI. The DNA of the CDR3 is TGTGCCAGCAGACGGACAGGGACGAATGGCTACACCTTC. Translation gives CASRRTGTNGYTF.

The chain is built from TRBV6-5 and TRBJ1-2; no firm D call. V was clipped by 6 bases and J by 4 bases, with 18 bases between them. The CDR3 is 15 amino acids. Germline CDR1 MNHEY, CDR2 SVGAGI. CDR3 loop: CASSYGRGSVYGYTF. CDR3 DNA sequence: TGTGCCAGCAGCTACGGTCGGGGTTCGGTCTATGGCTACACCTTC.

This clone came up once. The rearrangement uses TRBV6-1 and TRBJ2-2, with a tentative D call TRBD2 (6 bases). The V end lost 1 base, the J end lost 2 bases, and 11 bases lay between the germline ends. This CDR3 region has 16 residues. Germline assignment: CDR1 MNHNS and CDR2 SASEGT. The chain's CDR3 is CASSEDPGLNTGELFF. As DNA, the CDR3 is TGTGCCAGCAGTGAAGACCCTGGACTAAACACCGGGGAGCTGTTTTTT.